This T cell receptor (beta chain) was obtained from a study of CD8 T cells in ankylosing spondylitis. In making TCR beta libraries, quantitative 5'-RACE with molecular barcodes was used. TCRdb analysed the 5' RACE reads with MiXCR anew, one entry per CDR3 protein. There are 330,000 or so distinct CDR3 sequences in the sample; approximately 8.2% occur only once, and about 14% lies in the top ten. Whole-study results and caveats: Roughly eight highly homologous variants made up a TCR beta motif that seemed to typify ankylosing spondylitis blood. Disease-linked clones had a CD8+ phenotype and relatively low frequency in peripheral blood. As reported, disease-linked clones showed significant enrichment in matched ankylosing spondylitis synovial fluid.

Germline V gives CDR1 MNHEY, CDR2 SVGEGT. The V end was cut by 5 bases, the J end by 0 bases, with 13 bases between. The CDR3 contains 15 residues. Note on this clonotype: The target antigen is unknown.

This clonotype originated in a male donor with ankylosing spondylitis. V is TRBV6-2 or TRBV6-3 and J is TRBJ1-1; a possible D gene is TRBD1 (6 bases). Sample: blood, either unsorted or a sorted T cell fraction (not recorded which). CDR3 bases: TGTGCCAGCAGTCAAACGACAGGTATGAACACTGAAGCTTTCTTT. Protein sequence: CASSQTTGMNTEAFF.